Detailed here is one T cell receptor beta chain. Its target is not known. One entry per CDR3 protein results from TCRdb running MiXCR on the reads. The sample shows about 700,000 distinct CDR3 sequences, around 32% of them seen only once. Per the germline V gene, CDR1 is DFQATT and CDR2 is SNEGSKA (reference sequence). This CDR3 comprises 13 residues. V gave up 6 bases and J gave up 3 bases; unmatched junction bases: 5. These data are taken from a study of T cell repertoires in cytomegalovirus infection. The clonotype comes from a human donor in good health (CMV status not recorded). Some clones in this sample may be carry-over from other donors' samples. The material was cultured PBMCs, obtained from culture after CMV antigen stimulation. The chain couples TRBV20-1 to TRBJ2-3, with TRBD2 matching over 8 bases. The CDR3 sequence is CSAKTSGTDTQYF. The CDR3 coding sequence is TGCAGTGCCAAAACTAGCGGAACAGATACGCAGTATTTT.